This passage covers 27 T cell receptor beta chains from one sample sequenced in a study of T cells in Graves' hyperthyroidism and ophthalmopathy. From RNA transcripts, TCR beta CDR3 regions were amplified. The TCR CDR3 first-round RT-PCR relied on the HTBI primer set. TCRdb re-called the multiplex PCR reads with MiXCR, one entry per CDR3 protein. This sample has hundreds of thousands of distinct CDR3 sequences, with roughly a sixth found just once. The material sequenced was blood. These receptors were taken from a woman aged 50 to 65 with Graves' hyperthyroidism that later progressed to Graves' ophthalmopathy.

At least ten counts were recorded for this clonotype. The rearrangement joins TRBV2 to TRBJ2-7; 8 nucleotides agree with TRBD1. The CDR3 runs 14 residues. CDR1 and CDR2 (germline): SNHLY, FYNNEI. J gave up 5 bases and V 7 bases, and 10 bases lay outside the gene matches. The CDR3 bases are TGTGCCAGCACGTGGACAGGGAATCAGGACGAGCAGTACTTC. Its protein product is CASTWTGNQDEQYF.

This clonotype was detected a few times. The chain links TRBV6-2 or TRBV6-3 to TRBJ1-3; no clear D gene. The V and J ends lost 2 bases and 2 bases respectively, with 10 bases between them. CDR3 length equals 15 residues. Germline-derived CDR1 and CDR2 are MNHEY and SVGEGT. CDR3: CASSYKRITGNTIYF. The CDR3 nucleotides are TGTGCCAGCAGTTACAAGAGAATTACTGGAAACACCATATATTTT.

CDR3 amino acids: CSVTGTSEQYF. As DNA, the CDR3 is TGCAGCGTTACCGGGACTAGCGAGCAGTACTTC. This chain links TRBV29-1 with TRBJ2-7, with 8 bases that match TRBD2. CDR1 is SQVTM and CDR2 is ANQGSEA in the germline V gene. The V and J ends lost 5 bases and 6 bases, in that order; junction bases with no gene match: 3. CDR3 length: 11 amino acids.

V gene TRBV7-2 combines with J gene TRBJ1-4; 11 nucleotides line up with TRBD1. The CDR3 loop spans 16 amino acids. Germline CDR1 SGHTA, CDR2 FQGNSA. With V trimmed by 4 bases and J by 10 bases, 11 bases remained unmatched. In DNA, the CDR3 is TGTGCCAGCAGCTCCCCGGACAGGGGGCCGGCTGGAAAACTGTTTTTT. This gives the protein CASSSPDRGPAGKLFF.

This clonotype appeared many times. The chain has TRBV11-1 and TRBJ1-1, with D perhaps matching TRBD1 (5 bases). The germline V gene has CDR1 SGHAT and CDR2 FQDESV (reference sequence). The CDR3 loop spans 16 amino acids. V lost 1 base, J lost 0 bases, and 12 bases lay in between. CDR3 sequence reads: CASSLVGGAMNTEAFF. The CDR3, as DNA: TGTGCCAGCAGCTTAGTCGGCGGGGCCATGAACACTGAAGCTTTCTTT. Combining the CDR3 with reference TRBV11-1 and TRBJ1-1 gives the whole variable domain EAEVAQSPRYKITEKSQAVAFWCDPISGHATLYWYRQILGQGPELLVQFQDESVVDDSQLPKDRFSAERLKGVDSTLKIQPAELGDSAMYLCASSLVGGAMNTEAFFGQGTRLTVV.

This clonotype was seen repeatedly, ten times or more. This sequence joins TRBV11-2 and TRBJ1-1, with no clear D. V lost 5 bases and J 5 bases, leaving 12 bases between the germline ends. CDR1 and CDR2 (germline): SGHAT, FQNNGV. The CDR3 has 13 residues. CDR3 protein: CASSRPARTEAFF. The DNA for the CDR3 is TGTGCCAGCAGCCGACCTGCACGGACTGAAGCTTTCTTT. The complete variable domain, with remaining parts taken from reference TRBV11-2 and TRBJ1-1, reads EAGVAQSPRYKIIEKRQSVAFWCNPISGHATLYWYQQILGQGPKLLIQFQNNGVVDDSQLPKDRFSAERLKGVDSTLKIQPAKLEDSAVYLCASSRPARTEAFFGQGTRLTVV.

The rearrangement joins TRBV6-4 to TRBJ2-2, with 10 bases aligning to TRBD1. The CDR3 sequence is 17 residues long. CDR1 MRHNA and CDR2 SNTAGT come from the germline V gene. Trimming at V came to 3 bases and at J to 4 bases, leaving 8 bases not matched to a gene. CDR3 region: CASSERGQGPSTGELFF. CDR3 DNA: TGTGCCAGCAGTGAGAGGGGACAGGGGCCCTCCACCGGGGAGCTGTTTTTT.

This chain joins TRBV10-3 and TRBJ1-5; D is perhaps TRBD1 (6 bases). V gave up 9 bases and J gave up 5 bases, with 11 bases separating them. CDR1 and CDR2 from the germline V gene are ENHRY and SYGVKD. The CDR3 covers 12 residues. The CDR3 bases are TGTGCCATAGGGGGTACGGATCAGCCCCAGCATTTT. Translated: CAIGGTDQPQHF.

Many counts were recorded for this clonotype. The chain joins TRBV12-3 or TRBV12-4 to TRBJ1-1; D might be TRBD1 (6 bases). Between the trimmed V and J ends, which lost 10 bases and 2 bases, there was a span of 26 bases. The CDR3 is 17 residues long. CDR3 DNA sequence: TGTGCCACCACCTTACCGGGACGGGCACAGGGAAACACTGAAGCTTTCTTT. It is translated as CATTLPGRAQGNTEAFF.

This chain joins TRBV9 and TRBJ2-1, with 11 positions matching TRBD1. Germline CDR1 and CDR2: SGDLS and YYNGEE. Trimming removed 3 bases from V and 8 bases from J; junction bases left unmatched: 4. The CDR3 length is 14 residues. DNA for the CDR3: TGTGCCAGCAGCGGGGGACAGGGGGTATATGAGCAGTTCTTC. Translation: CASSGGQGVYEQFF.

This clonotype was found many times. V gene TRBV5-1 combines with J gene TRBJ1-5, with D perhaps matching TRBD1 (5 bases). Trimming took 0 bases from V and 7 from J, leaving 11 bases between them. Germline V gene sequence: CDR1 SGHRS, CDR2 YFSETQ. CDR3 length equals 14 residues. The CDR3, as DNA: TGCGCCAGCAGCTTGGGTGGGGCACAGCAGCCCCAGCATTTT. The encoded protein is CASSLGGAQQPQHF.

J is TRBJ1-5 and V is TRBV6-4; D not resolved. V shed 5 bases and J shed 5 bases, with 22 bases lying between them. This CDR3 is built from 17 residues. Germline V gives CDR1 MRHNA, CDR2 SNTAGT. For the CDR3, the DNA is TGTGCCAGCAGTTTTCTAGGCCGACCCCACGGGTATCAGCCCCAGCATTTT. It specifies CASSFLGRPHGYQPQHF.

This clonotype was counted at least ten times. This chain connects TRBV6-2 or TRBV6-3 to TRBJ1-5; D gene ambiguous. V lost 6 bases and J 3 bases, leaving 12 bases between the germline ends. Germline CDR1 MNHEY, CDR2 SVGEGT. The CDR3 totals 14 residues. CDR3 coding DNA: TGTGCCAGCAGAGCGGACGCAGCCAATCAGCCCCAGCATTTT. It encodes CASRADAANQPQHF.

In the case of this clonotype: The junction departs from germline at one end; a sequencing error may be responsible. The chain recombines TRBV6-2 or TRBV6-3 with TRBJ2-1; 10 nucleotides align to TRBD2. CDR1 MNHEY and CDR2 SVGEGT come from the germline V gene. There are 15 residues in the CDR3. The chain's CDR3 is CAGGPSGGGNNEQFF. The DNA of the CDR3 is TGCGCGGGAGGTCCCAGCGGGGGGGGAAACAATGAGCAGTTCTTC.

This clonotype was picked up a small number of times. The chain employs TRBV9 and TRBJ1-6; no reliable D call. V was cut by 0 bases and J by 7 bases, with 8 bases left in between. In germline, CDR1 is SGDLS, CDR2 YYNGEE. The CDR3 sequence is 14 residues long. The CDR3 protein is CASSVDWANSPLHF. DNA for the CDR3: TGTGCCAGCAGCGTAGATTGGGCAAATTCACCCCTCCACTTT.

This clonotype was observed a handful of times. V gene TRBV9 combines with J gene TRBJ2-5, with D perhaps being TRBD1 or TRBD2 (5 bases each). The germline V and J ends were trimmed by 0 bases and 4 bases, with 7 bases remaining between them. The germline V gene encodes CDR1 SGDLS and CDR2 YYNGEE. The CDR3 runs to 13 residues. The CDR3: CASSVVGGETQYF. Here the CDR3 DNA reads TGTGCCAGCAGCGTAGTTGGGGGAGAGACCCAGTACTTC.

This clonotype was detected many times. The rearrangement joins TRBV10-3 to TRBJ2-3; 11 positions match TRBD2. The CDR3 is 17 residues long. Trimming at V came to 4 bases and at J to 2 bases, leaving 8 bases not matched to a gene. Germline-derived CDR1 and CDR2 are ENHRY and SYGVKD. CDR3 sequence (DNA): TGTGCCATCAGTGCTTACCCGGGACTAGCGGCCACAGATACGCAGTATTTT. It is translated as CAISAYPGLAATDTQYF.

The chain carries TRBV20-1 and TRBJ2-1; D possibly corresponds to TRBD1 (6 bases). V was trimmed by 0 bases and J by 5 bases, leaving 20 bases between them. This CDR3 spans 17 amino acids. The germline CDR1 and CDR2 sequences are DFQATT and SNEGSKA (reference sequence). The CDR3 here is CSARDSKRPRGHNEQFF. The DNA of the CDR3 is TGCAGTGCTAGAGACTCTAAAAGGCCCAGGGGACACAATGAGCAGTTCTTC.

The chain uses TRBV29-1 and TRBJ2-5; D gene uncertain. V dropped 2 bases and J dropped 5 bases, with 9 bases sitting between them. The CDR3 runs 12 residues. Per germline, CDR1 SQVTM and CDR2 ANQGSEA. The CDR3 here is CSVETGRETQYF. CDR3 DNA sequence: TGCAGCGTTGAAACCGGGCGGGAGACCCAGTACTTC.

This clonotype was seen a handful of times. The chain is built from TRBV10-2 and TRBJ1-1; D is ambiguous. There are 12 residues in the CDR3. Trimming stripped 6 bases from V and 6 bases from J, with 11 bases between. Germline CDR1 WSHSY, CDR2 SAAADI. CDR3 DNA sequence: TGCGCCAGCAGACCCGCTGACGCTGAAGCTTTCTTT. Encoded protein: CASRPADAEAFF.

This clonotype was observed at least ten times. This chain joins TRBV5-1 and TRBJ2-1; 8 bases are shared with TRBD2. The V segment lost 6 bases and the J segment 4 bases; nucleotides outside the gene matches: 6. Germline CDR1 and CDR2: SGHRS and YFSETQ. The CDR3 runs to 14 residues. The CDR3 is CASTSGGEYNEQFF. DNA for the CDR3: TGCGCCAGCACAAGCGGGGGAGAGTACAATGAGCAGTTCTTC.

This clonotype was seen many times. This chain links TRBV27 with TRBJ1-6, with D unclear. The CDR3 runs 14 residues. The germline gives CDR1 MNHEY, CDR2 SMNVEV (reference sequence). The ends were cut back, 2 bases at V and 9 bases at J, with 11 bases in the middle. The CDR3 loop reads CASSLGIMGSPLHF. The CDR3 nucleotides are TGTGCCAGCAGTTTAGGGATCATGGGTTCACCCCTCCACTTT.

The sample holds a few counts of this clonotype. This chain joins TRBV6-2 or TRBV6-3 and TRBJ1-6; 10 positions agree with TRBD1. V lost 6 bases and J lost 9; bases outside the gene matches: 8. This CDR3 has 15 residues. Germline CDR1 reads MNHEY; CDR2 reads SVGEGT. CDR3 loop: CASRSGTGVFSPLHF. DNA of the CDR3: TGTGCCAGCAGGTCCGGGACAGGGGTTTTTTCACCCCTCCACTTT.

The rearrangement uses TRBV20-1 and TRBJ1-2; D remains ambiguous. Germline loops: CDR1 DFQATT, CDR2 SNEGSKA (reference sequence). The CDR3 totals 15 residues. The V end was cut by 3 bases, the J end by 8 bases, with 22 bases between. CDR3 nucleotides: TGCAGTGCTAGTAGTTCCCGTACCACTTACCGGGGCTACACCTTC. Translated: CSASSSRTTYRGYTF.

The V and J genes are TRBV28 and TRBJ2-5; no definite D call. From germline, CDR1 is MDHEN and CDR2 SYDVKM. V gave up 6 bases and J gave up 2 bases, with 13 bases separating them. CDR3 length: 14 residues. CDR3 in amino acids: CASRDGYQQETQYF. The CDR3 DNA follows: TGTGCCAGCAGGGACGGCTACCAACAAGAGACCCAGTACTTC.

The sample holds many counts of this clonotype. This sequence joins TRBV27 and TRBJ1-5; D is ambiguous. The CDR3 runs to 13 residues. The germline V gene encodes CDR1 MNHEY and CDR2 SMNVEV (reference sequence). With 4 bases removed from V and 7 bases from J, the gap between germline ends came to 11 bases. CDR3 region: CASSSLTWQPQHF. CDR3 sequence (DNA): TGTGCCAGCAGTTCCCTGACCTGGCAGCCCCAGCATTTT.

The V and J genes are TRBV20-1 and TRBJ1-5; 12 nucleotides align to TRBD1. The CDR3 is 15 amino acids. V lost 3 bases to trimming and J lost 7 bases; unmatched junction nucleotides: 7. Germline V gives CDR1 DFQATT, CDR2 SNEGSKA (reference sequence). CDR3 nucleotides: TGCAGTGCTAGTGCCGGGACAGGGGGCTACCAGCCCCAGCATTTT. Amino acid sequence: CSASAGTGGYQPQHF.